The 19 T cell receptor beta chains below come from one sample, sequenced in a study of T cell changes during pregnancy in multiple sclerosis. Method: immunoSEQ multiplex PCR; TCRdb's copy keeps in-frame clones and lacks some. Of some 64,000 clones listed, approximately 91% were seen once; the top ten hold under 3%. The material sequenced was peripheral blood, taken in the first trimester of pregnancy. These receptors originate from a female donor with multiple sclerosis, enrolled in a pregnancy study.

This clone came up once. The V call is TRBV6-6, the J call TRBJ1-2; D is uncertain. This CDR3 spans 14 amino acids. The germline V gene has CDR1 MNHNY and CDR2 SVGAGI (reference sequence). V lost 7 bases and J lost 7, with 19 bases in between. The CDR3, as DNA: TGTGCCAGCACCCTTTACGAGACAAGAAGTGGCTACACCTTC. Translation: CASTLYETRSGYTF.

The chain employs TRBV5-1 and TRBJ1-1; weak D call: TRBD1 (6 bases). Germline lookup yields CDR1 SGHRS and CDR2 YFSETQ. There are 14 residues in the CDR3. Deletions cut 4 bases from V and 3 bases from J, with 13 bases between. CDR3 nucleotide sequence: TGCGCCAGCAGCCTAAGGACAGATCACACTGAAGCTTTCTTT. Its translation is CASSLRTDHTEAFF.

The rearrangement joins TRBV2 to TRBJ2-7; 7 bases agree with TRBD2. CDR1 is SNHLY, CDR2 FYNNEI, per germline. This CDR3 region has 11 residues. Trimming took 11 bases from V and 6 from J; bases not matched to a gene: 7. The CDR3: CAADSGGEQYF. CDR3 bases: TGTGCCGCTGACTCGGGGGGCGAGCAGTACTTC.

The CDR3: CASSDRGPGWDSRSYEQYF. The CDR3, as DNA: TGTGCCAGCAGTGACAGGGGGCCTGGATGGGACAGCCGCTCCTACGAGCAGTACTTC. The chain couples TRBV6-1 to TRBJ2-7; TRBD1 aligns across 8 bases. Germline V gives CDR1 MNHNS, CDR2 SASEGT. The CDR3 contains 19 residues. V gave up 3 bases and J gave up 0 bases; unmatched junction bases: 16.

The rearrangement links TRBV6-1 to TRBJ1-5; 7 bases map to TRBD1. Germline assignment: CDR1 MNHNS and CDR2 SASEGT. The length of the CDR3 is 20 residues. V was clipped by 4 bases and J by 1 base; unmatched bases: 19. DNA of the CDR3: TGTGCCAGCAGTGGAACAGGGGAATTCCCCGGGCTGCCGAGCAATCAGCCCCAGCATTTT. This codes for CASSGTGEFPGLPSNQPQHF.

The CDR3 sequence is CAWSARLAGGPGELFF. DNA for the CDR3: TGTGCCTGGAGTGCCCGGCTAGCGGGAGGTCCCGGGGAGCTGTTTTTT. The chain is built from TRBV30 and TRBJ2-2, with 11 bases lining up with TRBD2. Trimming removed 1 base from V and 6 bases from J; junction bases left unmatched: 7. CDR1 and CDR2 from the germline V gene are GTSNPN and SVGIG (reference sequence). There are 16 residues in the CDR3.

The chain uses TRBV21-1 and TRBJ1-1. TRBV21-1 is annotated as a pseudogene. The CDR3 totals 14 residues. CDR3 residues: CASSKEREGTEAFF. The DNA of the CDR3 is TGTGCCAGCAGCAAAGAGAGGGAAGGCACTGAAGCTTTCTTT.

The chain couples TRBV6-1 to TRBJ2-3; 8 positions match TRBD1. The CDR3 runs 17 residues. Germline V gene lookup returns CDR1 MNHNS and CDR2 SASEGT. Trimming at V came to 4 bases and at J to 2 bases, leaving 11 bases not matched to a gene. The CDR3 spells CASSAMTGAGFTDTQYF. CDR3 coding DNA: TGTGCCAGCAGTGCAATGACAGGGGCCGGATTCACAGATACGCAGTATTTT.

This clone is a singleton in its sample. In DNA form, the CDR3 reads TGTGCCAGCAGTCTCGACGGGAGCTCCTACAATGAGCAGTTCTTC. Translated, it gives CASSLDGSSYNEQFF. The chain combines TRBV2 with TRBJ2-1; weak D call: TRBD2 (6 bases). The CDR3 covers 15 residues. Germline CDR1 reads SNHLY; CDR2 reads FYNNEI. Trimming stripped 5 bases from V and 0 bases from J, with 11 bases between.

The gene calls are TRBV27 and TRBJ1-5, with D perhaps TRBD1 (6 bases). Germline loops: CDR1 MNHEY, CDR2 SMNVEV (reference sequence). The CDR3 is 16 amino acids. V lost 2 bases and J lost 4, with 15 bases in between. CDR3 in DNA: TGTGCCAGCAGTTTACGGGCAGGGAGGGGGAATCAGCCCCAGCATTTT. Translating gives CASSLRAGRGNQPQHF.

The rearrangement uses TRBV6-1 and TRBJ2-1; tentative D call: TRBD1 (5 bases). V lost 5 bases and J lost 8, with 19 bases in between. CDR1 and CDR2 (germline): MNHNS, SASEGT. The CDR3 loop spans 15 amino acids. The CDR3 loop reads CASSSDSHGPYEQFF. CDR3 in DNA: TGTGCCAGCAGTTCTGACAGCCACGGCCCCTATGAGCAGTTCTTC.

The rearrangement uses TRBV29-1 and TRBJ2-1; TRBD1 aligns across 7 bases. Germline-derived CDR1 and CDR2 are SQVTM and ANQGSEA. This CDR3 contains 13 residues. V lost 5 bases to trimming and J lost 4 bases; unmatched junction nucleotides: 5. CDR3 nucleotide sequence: TGCAGCGTTCGACAGGGTGGTTACAATGAGCAGTTCTTC. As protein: CSVRQGGYNEQFF.

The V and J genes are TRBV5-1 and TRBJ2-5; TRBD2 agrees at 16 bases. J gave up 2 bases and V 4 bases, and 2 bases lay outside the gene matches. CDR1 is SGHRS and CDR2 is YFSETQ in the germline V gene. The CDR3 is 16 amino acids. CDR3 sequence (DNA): TGCGCCAGCAGCGTGGGACTAGCGGGGGGGCAAGAGACCCAGTACTTC. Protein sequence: CASSVGLAGGQETQYF.

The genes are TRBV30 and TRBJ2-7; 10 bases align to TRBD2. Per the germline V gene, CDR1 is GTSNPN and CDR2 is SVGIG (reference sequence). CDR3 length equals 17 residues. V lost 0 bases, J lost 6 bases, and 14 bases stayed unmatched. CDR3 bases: TGTGCCTGGAGTGTAGGAGCGGGAGGGCCGGGGGCGATCGAGCAGTACTTC. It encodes CAWSVGAGGPGAIEQYF.

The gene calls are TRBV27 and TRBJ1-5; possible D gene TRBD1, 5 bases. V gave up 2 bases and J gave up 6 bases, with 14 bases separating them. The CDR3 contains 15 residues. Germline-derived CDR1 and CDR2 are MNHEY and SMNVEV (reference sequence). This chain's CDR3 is CASSLTRERFQPQHF. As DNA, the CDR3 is TGTGCCAGCAGTTTAACCAGGGAACGATTTCAGCCCCAGCATTTT.

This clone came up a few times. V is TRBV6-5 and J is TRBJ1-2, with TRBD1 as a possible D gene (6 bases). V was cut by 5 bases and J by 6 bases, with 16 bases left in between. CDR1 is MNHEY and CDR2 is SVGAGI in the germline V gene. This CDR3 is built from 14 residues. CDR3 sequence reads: CASSSSGTMDGYTF. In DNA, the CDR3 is TGTGCCAGCAGTAGCTCCGGGACAATGGATGGCTACACCTTC.

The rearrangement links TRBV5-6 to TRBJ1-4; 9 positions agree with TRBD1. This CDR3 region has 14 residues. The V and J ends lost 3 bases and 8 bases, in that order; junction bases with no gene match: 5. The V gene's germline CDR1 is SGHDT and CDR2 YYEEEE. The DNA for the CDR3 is TGTGCCAGCAGCTGGGGACAGGGAGGCGAAAAACTGTTTTTT. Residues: CASSWGQGGEKLFF.

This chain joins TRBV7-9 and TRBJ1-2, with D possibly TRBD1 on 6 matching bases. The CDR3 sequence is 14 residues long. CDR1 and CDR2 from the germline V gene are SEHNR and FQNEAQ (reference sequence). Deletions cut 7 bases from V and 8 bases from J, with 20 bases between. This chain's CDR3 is CASTSTGYEGGYTF. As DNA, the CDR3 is TGTGCCAGCACCTCCACAGGGTATGAGGGCGGCTACACCTTC.

The DNA for the CDR3 is TGCGCCAGCAGCCAACGCAAGGGGGAGCAGTACTTC. Amino acids: CASSQRKGEQYF. This chain connects TRBV4-1 to TRBJ2-7, with a tentative D call TRBD1 (5 bases). Trimming stripped 2 bases from V and 7 bases from J, with 9 bases between. CDR3 size: 12 residues. Germline assignment: CDR1 MGHRA and CDR2 YSYEKL.